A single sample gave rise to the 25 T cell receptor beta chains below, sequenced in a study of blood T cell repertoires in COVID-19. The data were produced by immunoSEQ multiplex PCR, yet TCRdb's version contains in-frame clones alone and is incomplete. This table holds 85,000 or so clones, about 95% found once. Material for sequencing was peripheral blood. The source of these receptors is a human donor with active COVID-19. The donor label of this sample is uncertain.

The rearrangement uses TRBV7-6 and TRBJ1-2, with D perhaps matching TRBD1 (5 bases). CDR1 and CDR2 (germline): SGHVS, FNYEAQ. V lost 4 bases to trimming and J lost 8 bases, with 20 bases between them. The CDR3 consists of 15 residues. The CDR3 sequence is CASSSATVRSKGYTF. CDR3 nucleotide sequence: TGTGCCAGCAGCTCAGCGACAGTACGCTCTAAGGGCTACACCTTC.

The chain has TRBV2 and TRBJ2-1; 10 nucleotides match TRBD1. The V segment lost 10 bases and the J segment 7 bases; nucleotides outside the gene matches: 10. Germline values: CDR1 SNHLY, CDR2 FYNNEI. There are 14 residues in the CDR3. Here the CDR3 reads CATNRGTGENEQFF. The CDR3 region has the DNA TGTGCCACCAACCGGGGGACAGGGGAAAATGAGCAGTTCTTC.

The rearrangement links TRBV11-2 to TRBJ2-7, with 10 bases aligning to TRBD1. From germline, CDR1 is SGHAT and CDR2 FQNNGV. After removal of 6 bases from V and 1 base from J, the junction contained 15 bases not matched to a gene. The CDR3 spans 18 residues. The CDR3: CASSQFPSRTGGSYEQYF. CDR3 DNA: TGTGCCAGCAGTCAATTCCCCTCGAGGACAGGGGGTTCCTACGAGCAGTACTTC.

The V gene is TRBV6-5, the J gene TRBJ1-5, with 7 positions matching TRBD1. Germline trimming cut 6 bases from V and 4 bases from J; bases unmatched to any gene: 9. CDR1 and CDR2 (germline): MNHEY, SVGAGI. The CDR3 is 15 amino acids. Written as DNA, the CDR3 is TGTGCCAGCAGCTCTGACAGGGCGAGAAATCAGCCCCAGCATTTT. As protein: CASSSDRARNQPQHF.

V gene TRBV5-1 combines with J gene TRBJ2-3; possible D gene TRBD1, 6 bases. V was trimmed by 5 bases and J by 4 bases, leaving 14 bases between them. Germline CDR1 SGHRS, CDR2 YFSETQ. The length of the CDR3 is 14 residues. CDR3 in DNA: TGCGCCAGCAGTCTCCAGGGGCCCCCAGATACGCAGTATTTT. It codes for CASSLQGPPDTQYF.

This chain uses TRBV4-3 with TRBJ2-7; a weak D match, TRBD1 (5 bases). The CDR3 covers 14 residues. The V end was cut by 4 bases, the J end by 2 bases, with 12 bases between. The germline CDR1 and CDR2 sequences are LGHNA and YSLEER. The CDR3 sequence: CASSPTVPPYEQYF. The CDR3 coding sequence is TGCGCCAGCAGCCCGACAGTTCCTCCCTACGAGCAGTACTTC.

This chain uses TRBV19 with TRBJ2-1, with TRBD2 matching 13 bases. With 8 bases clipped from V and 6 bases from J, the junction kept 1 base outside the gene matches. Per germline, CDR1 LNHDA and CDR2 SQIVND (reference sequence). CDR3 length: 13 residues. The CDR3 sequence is CASGTSGTNEQFF. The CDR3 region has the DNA TGTGCCAGTGGGACTAGCGGGACCAATGAGCAGTTCTTC.

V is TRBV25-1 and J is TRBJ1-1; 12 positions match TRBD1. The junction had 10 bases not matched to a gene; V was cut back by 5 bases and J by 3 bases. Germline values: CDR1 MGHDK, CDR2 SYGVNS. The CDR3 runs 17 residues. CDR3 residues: CASSIHRDRGRDTEAFF. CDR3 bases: TGTGCCAGCAGTATTCACAGGGACAGGGGGCGAGACACTGAAGCTTTCTTT.

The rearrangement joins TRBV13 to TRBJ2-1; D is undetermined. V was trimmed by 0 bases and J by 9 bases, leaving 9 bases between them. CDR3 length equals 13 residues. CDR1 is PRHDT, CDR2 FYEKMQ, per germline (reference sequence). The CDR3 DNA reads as TGTGCCAGCAGCTTAGGACGGGTAGGTGAGCAGTTCTTC. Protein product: CASSLGRVGEQFF. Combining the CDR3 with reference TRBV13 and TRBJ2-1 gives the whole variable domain AAGVIQSPRHLIKEKRETATLKCYPIPRHDTVYWYQQGPGQDPQFLISFYEKMQSDKGSIPDRFSAQQFSDYHSELNMSSLELGDSALYFCASSLGRVGEQFFGPGTRLTVL.

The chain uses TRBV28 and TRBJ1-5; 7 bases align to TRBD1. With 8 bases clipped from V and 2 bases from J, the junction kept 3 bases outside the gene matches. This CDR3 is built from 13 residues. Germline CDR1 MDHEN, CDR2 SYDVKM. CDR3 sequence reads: CASGQGGNQPQHF. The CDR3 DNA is TGTGCCAGCGGCCAGGGGGGCAATCAGCCCCAGCATTTT.

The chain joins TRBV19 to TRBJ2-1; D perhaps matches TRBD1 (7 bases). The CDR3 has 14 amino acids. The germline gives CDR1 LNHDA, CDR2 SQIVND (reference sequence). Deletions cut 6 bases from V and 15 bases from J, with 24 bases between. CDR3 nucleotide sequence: TGTGCCAGTAGACTAGGGGGCGAAAGCGGGCGGGTGTTCTTC. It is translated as CASRLGGESGRVFF.

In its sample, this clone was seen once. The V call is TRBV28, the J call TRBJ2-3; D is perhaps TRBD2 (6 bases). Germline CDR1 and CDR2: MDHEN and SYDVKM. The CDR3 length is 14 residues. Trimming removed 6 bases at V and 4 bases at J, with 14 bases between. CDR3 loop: CASSLALAPDTQYF. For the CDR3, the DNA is TGTGCCAGCAGCCTCGCACTAGCCCCAGATACGCAGTATTTT.

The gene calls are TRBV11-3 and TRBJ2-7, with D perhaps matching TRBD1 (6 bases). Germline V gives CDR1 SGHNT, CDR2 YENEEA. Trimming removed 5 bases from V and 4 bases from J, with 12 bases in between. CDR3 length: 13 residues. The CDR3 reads CASSPGTLYEQYF. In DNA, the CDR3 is TGTGCCAGCAGCCCCGGGACACTGTACGAGCAGTACTTC.

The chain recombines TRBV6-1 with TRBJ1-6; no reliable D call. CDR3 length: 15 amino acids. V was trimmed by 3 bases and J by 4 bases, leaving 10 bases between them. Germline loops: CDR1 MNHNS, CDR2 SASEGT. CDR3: CASSEQRWYNSPLHF. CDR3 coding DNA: TGTGCCAGCAGTGAGCAGCGTTGGTATAATTCACCCCTCCACTTT.

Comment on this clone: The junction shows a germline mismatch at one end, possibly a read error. The CDR3 DNA follows: TGTGCTAGCAGCTTAGGCCTAGCGGGAGGCAACAATGAGCAGTTCTTC. Its protein product is CASSLGLAGGNNEQFF. The rearrangement links TRBV7-7 to TRBJ2-1; TRBD2 matches at 11 bases. CDR1 and CDR2 from the germline V gene are SSHAT and FNYEAQ (reference sequence). There are 16 residues in the CDR3.

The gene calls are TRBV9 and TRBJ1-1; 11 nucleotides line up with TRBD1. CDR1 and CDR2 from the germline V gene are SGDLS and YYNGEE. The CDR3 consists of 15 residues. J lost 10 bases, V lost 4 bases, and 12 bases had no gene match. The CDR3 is CASSPGTGGPWGAFF. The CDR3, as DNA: TGTGCCAGCAGCCCAGGGACAGGGGGTCCCTGGGGAGCTTTCTTT.

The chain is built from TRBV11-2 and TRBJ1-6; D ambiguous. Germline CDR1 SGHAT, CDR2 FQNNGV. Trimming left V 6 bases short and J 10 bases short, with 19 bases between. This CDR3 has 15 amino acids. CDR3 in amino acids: CASRSIRKDGSPLHF. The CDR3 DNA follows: TGTGCCAGCAGATCGATCAGGAAGGATGGGTCACCCCTCCACTTT. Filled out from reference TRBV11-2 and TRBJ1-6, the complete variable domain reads EAGVAQSPRYKIIEKRQSVAFWCNPISGHATLYWYQQILGQGPKLLIQFQNNGVVDDSQLPKDRFSAERLKGVDSTLKIQPAKLEDSAVYLCASRSIRKDGSPLHFGNGTRLTVT.

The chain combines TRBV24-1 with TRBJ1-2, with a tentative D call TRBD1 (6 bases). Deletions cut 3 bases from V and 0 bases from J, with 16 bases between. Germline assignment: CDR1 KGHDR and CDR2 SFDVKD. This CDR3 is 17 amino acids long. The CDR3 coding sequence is TGTGCCACCAGTGATGGAGAAGGACAGACGACTAACTATGGCTACACCTTC. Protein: CATSDGEGQTTNYGYTF.

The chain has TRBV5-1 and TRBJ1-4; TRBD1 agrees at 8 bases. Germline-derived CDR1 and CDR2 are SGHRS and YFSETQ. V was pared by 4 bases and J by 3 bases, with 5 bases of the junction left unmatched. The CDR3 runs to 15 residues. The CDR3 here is CASSPLTGANEKLFF. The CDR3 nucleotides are TGCGCCAGCAGCCCATTGACAGGGGCTAATGAAAAACTGTTTTTT.

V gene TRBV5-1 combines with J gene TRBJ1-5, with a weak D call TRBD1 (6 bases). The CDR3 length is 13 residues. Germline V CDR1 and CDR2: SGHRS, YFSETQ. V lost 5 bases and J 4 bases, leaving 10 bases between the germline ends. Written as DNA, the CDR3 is TGCGCCAGCAGTAAGGGGGATAATCAGCCCCAGCATTTT. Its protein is CASSKGDNQPQHF.

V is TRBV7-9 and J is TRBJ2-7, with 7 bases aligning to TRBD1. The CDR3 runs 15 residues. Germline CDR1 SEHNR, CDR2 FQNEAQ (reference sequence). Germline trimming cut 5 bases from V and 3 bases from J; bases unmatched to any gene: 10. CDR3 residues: CASSHPLGTDYEQYF. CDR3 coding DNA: TGTGCCAGCAGCCACCCGTTGGGGACAGACTACGAGCAGTACTTC. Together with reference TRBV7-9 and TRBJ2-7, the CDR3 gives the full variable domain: DTGVSQNPRHKITKRGQNVTFRCDPISEHNRLYWYRQTLGQGPEFLTYFQNEAQLEKSRLLSDRFSAERPKGSFSTLEIQRTEQGDSAMYLCASSHPLGTDYEQYFGPGTRLTVT.

In DNA form, the CDR3 reads TGTGCCAGCAGCTTACAGGGTCGGCACTATGGCTACACCTTC. Its protein is CASSLQGRHYGYTF. The chain combines TRBV5-4 with TRBJ1-2; a possible D gene is TRBD1 (6 bases). Trimming stripped 2 bases from V and 3 bases from J, with 11 bases between. Germline CDR1 reads SGHNT; CDR2 reads YYREEE (reference sequence). CDR3 length: 14 residues.

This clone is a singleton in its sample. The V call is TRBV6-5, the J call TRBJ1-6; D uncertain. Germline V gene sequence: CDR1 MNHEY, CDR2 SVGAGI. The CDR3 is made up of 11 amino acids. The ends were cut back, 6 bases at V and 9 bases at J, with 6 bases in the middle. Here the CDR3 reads CASRSSSPLHF. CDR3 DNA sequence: TGTGCCAGCAGGAGTAGTTCACCCCTCCACTTT.

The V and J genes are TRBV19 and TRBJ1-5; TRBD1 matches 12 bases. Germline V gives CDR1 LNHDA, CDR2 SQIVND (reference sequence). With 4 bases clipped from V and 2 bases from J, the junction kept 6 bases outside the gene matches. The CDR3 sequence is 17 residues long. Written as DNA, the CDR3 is TGTGCCAGTAGTAGTGGGACAGGGGGCGATGGCAATCAGCCCCAGCATTTT. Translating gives CASSSGTGGDGNQPQHF.

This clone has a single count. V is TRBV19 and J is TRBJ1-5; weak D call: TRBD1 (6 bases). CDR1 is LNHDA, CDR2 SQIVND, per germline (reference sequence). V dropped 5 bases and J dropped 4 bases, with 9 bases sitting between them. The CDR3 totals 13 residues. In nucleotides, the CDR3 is TGTGCCAGTAGTTTAACAGGGAATCAGCCCCAGCATTTT. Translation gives CASSLTGNQPQHF. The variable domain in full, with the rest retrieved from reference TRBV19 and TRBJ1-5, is DGGITQSPKYLFRKEGQNVTLSCEQNLNHDAMYWYRQDPGQGLRLIYYSQIVNDFQKGDIAEGYSVSREKKESFPLTVTSAQKNPTAFYLCASSLTGNQPQHFGDGTRLSIL.